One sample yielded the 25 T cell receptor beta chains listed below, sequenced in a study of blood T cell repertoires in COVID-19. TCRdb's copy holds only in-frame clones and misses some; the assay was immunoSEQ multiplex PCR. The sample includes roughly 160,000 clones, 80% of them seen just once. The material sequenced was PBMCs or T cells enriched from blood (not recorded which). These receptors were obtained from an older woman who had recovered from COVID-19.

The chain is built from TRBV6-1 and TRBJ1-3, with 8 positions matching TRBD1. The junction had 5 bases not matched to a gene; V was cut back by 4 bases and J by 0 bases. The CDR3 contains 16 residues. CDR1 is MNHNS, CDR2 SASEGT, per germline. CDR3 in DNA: TGTGCCAGCAGTGGGACAGGGTGGTTCTCTGGAAACACCATATATTTT. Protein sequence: CASSGTGWFSGNTIYF.

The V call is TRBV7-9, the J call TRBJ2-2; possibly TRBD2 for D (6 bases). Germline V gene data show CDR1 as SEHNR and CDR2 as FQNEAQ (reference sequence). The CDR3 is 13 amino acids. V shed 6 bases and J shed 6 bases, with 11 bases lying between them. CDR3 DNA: TGTGCCAGCAGGTTCAGGGAGGCCGGGGAGCTGTTTTTT. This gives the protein CASRFREAGELFF.

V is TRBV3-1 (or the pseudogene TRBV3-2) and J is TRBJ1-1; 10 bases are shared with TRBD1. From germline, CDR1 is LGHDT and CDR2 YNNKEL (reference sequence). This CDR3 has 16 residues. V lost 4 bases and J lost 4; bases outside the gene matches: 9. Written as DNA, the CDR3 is TGTGCCAGCAGCCTCGATGGGACAGGGGAAGGCACTGAAGCTTTCTTT. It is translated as CASSLDGTGEGTEAFF.

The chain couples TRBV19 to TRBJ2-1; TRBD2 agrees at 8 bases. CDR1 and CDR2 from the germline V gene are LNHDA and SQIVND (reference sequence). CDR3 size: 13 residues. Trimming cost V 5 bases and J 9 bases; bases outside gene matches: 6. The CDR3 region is CASSLGLGGEQFF. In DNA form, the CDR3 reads TGTGCCAGTAGTCTGGGACTAGGCGGTGAGCAGTTCTTC.

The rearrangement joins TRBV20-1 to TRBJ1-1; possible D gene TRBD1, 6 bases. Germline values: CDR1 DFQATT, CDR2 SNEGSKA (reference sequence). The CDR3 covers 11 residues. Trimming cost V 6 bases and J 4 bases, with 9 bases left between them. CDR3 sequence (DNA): TGCAGTGCGATAGGGGGCACTGAAGCTTTCTTT. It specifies CSAIGGTEAFF.

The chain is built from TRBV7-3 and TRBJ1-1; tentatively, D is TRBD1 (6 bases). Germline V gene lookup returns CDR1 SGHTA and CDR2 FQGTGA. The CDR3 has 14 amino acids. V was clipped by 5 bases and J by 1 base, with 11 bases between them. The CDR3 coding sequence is TGTGCCAGCAGCCCCACGGGACAGAACACTGAAGCTTTCTTT. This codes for CASSPTGQNTEAFF.

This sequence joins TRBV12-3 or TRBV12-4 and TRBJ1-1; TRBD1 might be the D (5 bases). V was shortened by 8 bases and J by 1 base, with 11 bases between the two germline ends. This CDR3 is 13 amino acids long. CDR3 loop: CASSLTANTEAFF. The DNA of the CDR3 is TGTGCCAGCTCTCTGACAGCGAACACTGAAGCTTTCTTT.

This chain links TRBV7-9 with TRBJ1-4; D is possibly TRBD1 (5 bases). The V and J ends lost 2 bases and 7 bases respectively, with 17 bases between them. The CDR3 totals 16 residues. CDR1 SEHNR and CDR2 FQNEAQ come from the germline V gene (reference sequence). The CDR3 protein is CASSLTGDVGREKLFF. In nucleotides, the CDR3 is TGTGCCAGCAGCTTAACGGGGGACGTGGGGCGTGAAAAACTGTTTTTT.

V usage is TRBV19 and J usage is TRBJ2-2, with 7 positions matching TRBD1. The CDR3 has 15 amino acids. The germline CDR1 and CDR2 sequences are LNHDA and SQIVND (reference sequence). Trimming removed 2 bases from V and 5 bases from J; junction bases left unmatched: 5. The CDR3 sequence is CASSINAGGTGELFF. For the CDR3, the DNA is TGTGCCAGTAGTATAAACGCAGGGGGAACCGGGGAGCTGTTTTTT.

The CDR3: CAWSDTGVEDTQYF. CDR3 sequence (DNA): TGTGCCTGGAGTGATACAGGGGTCGAAGATACGCAGTATTTT. V and J are TRBV30 and TRBJ2-3; TRBD1 matches at 7 bases. The length of the CDR3 is 14 residues. The V and J ends lost 1 base and 5 bases, in that order; junction bases with no gene match: 6. Looked up from germline, CDR1 is GTSNPN and CDR2 is SVGIG (reference sequence).

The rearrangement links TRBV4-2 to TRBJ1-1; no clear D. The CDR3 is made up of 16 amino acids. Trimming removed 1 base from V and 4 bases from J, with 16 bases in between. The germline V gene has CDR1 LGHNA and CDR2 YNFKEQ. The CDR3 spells CASSQVGRDWATEAFF. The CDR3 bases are TGTGCCAGCAGCCAAGTTGGTCGGGATTGGGCCACTGAAGCTTTCTTT.

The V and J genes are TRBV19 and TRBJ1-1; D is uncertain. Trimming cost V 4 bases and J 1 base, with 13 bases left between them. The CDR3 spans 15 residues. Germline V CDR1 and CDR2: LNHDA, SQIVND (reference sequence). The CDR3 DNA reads TGTGCCAGTAGTAAAGGGAGTTCCCAGAACACTGAAGCTTTCTTT. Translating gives CASSKGSSQNTEAFF.

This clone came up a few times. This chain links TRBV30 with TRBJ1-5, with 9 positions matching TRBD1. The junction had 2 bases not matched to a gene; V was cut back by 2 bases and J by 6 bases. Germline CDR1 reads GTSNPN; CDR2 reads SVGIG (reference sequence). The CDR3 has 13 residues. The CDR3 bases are TGTGCCTGGAGTAGACAGGGGGTTCAGCCCCAGCATTTT. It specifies CAWSRQGVQPQHF.

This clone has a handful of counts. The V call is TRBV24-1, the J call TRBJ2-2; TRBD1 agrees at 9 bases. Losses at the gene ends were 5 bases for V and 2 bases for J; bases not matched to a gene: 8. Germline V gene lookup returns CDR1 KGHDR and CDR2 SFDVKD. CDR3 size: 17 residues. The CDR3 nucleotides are TGTGCCACCAGTGGCTACCCGGGACAGGGTAACACCGGGGAGCTGTTTTTT. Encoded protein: CATSGYPGQGNTGELFF.

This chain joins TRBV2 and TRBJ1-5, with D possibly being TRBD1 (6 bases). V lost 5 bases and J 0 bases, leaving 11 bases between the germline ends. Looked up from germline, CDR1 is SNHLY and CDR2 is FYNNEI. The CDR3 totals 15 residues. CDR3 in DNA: TGTGCCAGCAGTAACAGGGACTATAGCAATCAGCCCCAGCATTTT. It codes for CASSNRDYSNQPQHF.

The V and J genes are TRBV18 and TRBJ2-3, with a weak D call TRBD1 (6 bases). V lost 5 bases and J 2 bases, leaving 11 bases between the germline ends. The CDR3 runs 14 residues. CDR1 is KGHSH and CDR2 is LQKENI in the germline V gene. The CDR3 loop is CASSAWGLTDTQYF. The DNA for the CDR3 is TGTGCCAGCTCAGCGTGGGGGCTCACAGATACGCAGTATTTT.

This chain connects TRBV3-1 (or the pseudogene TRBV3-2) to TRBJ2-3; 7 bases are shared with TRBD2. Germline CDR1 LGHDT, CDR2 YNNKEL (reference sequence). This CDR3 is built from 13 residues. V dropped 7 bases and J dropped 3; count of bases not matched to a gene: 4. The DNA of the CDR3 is TGTGCCAGCAAGCGGGACTTGACAGATACGCAGTATTTT. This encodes CASKRDLTDTQYF.

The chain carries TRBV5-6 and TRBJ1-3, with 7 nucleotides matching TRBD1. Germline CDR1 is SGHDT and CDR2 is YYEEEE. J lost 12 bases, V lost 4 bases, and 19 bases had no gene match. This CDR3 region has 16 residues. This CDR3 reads CASSPATGFSGNGIYF. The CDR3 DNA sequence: TGTGCCAGCAGCCCCGCGACAGGGTTCTCTGGAAACGGCATATATTTT.

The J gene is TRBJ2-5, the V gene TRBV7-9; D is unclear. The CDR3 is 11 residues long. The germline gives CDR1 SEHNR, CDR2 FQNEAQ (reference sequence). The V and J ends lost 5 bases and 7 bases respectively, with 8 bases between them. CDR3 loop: CASSLRVTQYF. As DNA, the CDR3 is TGTGCCAGCAGCCTTCGGGTGACCCAGTACTTC.

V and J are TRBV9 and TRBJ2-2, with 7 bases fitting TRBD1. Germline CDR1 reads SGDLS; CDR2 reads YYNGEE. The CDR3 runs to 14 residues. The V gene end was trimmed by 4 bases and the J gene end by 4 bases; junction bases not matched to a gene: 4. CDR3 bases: TGTGCCAGCAGCACCCGACAGGGCACCGGGGAGCTGTTTTTT. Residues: CASSTRQGTGELFF.

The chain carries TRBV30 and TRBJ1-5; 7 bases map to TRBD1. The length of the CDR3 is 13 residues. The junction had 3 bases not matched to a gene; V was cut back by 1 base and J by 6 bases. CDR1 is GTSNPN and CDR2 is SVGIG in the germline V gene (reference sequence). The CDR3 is CAWSGQGTQPQHF. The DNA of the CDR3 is TGTGCCTGGAGTGGACAGGGCACTCAGCCCCAGCATTTT.

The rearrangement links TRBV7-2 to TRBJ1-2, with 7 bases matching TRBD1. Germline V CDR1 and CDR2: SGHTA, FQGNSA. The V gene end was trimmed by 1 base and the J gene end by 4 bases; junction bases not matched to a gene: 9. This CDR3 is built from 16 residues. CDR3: CASSLVSEGAGYGYTF. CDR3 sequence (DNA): TGTGCCAGCAGCTTAGTTTCGGAGGGGGCGGGCTATGGCTACACCTTC. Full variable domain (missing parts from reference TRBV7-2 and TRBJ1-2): GAGVSQSPSNKVTEKGKDVELRCDPISGHTALYWYRQSLGQGLEFLIYFQGNSAPDKSGLPSDRFSAERTGGSVSTLTIQRTQQEDSAVYLCASSLVSEGAGYGYTFGSGTRLTVV.

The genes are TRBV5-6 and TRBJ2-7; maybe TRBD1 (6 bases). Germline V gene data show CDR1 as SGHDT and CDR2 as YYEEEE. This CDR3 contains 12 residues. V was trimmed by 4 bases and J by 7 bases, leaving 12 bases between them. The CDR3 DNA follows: TGTGCCAGCAGCCGCCTAGACAGGGAGCAGTACTTC. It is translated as CASSRLDREQYF.

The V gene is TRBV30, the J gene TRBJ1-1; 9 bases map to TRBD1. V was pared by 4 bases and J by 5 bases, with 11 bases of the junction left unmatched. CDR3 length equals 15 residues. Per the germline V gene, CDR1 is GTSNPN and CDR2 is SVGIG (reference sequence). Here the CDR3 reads CAWTLGDRDETEAFF. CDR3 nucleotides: TGTGCCTGGACCTTGGGGGACAGGGACGAAACTGAAGCTTTCTTT.

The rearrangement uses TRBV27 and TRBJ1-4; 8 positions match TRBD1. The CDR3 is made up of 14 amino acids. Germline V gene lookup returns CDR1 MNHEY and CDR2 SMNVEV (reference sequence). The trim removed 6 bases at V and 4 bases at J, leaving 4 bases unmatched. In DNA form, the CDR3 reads TGTGCCAGCAGACGGGGACAGGTTAATGAAAAACTGTTTTTT. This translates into CASRRGQVNEKLFF. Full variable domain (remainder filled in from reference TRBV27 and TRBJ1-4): EAQVTQNPRYLITVTGKKLTVTCSQNMNHEYMSWYRQDPGLGLRQIYYSMNVEVTDKGDVPEGYKVSRKEKRNFPLILESPSPNQTSLYFCASRRGQVNEKLFFGSGTQLSVL.